What follows is one TCR beta chain and its context. Antigen unknown. The sample belongs to a study of graft-versus-host responses after intestinal transplantation. Turning to the study itself: Induction with anti-thymocyte globulin, then tacrolimus and steroids for roughly 3 years, was given to all recipients. Study-level points and caveats: An association linked early post-transplant HvG declines with peak circulating GvH clone levels. Across patients carrying graft-donor T cell macrochimerism, allografts held high graft-versus-host to host-versus-graft clonal ratios. Analysis identified GvH clones in recipient marrow, with some appearing first in ileum or blood.

This CDR3 is built from 14 residues. The V and J ends lost 1 base and 3 bases, in that order; junction bases with no gene match: 3. The germline CDR1 and CDR2 sequences are SEHNR and FQNEAQ (reference sequence). Measured with immunoSEQ multiplex PCR; TCRdb has only the in-frame clones, and not every one. The sample consists of some 130,000 clones, 95% of them appearing once. Sequencing was performed on unstimulated CD8+ T cells sorted from spleen or lymph node cells, taken before intestinal transplant. The chain recombines TRBV7-9 with TRBJ2-7; 7 bases line up with TRBD1. The TCR comes from a human donor who received an intestinal transplant. The CDR3 is CASSLGTGVYEQYF. The CDR3 DNA follows: TGTGCCAGCAGCTTAGGGACAGGTGTCTACGAGCAGTACTTC.